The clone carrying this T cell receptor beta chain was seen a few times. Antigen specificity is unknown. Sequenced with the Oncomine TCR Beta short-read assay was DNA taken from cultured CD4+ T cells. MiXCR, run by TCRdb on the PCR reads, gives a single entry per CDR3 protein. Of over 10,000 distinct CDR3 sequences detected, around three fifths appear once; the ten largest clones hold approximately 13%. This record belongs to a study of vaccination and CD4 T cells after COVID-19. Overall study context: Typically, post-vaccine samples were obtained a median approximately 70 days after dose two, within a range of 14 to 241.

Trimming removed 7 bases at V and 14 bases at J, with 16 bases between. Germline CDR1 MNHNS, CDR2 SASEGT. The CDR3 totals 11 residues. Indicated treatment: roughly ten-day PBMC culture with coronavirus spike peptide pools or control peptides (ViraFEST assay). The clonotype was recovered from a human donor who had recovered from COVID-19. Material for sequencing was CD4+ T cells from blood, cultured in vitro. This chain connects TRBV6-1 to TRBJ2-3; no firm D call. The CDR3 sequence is CASMDYPTGYF. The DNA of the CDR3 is TGTGCCAGCATGGATTACCCGACCGGGTATTTT.